This TCR beta chain was captured by sequencing in a study of blood T cell repertoires in COVID-19. On the study more broadly: T cells, B-cell-depleted T cells, or PBMCs provided the cDNA or gDNA that served as material.

This CDR3 is built from 16 residues. Germline V gene sequence: CDR1 SGHRS, CDR2 YFSETQ. V dropped 1 base and J dropped 1 base, with 9 bases sitting between them. In the original workflow: Nucleated cell number was recorded as an estimate derived from reference gene primer amplification. Sequencing was performed with immunoSEQ multiplex PCR; in TCRdb, only in-frame clones are kept and a portion is missing. V and J calls and clone size come straight from that table; D and trimming were deduced from the DNA. There are some 250,000 clones in the sample; around four fifths occur only once, and 4.2% lies in the top ten.

The V gene is TRBV5-1, the J gene TRBJ2-6, with D hard to call. Material: peripheral blood. The sequence was collected from a man aged 60-69 years with acute or convalescent COVID-19. CDR3 bases: TGCGCCAGCAGCTTGTCCATCAGGTCTGGGGCCAACGTCCTGACTTTC. This encodes CASSLSIRSGANVLTF.